This TCR beta chain comes out of a study of T cells in Graves' hyperthyroidism and ophthalmopathy. The V and J ends lost 0 bases and 2 bases respectively, with 12 bases between them. Germline CDR1 and CDR2: SGHNT and YYREEE (reference sequence). The CDR3 has 15 residues. Authors of the study amplified TCR beta CDR3 regions from RNA transcripts. TCR CDR3 underwent first-round RT-PCR with the HTBI primer set. One entry per CDR3 protein, called by TCRdb with MiXCR from the multiplex PCR reads. The data hold about 840,000 distinct CDR3 sequences, with roughly 40% observed a single time. The receptor was isolated from a man aged 18 to 35 with Graves' hyperthyroidism. The sample taken for sequencing was blood. The chain joins TRBV5-4 to TRBJ2-7; a weak D match, TRBD1 (5 bases). CDR3 DNA sequence: TGTGCCAGCAGCTTGGAAACCGACAGTCCCTACGAGCAGTACTTC. Its protein is CASSLETDSPYEQYF.